This TCR beta chain came from a study of shared clonotypes between healthy human individuals. The CDR3 loop spans 15 amino acids. Trimming removed 0 bases from V and 5 bases from J, with 11 bases in between. Germline CDR1 and CDR2: SGHRS and YFSETQ. Findings of the study overall: Genetic and exposure-history diversity was limited by the small donor number.

It was CD45RO-negative cells, positively selected for CCR7, that made up naive CD8 cells, with terminally differentiated effector memory CD45RA+ cells excluded. The study drew all its donors from Caucasian adults living in Nashville, Tennessee. Generated by immunoSEQ multiplex PCR, the TCRdb table keeps only in-frame clones and is missing some. The sample shows about 2.2 million clones, 85% to 95% of them seen only once. Concerning this clone itself: Its antigen is not identified.

The TCR originated in a man younger than 35 in good health. Some clones in this sample may be carry-over from other donors' samples. Sequencing was performed on naive CD8+ T cells from PBMCs. The gene calls are TRBV5-1 and TRBJ1-4; possibly TRBD1 for D (5 bases). In nucleotides, the CDR3 is TGCGCCAGCAGCTTGGGCACAGGTTCAAATGAAAAACTGTTTTTT. Its translation: CASSLGTGSNEKLFF.